The T cell receptor (beta chain) under discussion was sequenced for a study of human T cells and chemical hapten exposure. Turning to the study itself: Small pooled library volume differences chiefly drove per-sample TCR yield variation.

Broader study findings: TCRs above 1 in 1000 frequency did not change with DPC sensitization.

The library attached unique molecular identifiers to individual cDNA molecules. How the authors handled the data: The median was approximately 89,000 TCRs per sample, ranging about 20,000 to 690,600. Each CDR3 protein is one row after TCRdb ran MiXCR on the RACE reads. What appears here as the V and J calls and clone size reflects TCRdb's work, not the paper's. Here the sample spans some 77,000 distinct CDR3 sequences, 8.6% being singletons. This clonotype was recorded at least ten times. What it binds is not known. Time point given: healthy volunteer bleed at 6 weeks. The study extracted total RNA from unfractionated whole blood. The sample taken for sequencing was whole blood. This TCR derives from a female donor in good health. Some clones in this sample may be carry-over from other donors' samples.

The CDR3 reads CASSWSGTRTNEQFF. The CDR3 region has the DNA TGCGCCAGCAGCTGGTCCGGGACTAGGACAAATGAGCAGTTCTTC. The chain joins TRBV5-1 to TRBJ2-1; 8 nucleotides line up with TRBD2. V shed 3 bases, J shed 7 bases, and the junction held 9 bases outside the gene matches. Germline V gives CDR1 SGHRS, CDR2 YFSETQ. The CDR3 runs to 15 residues.